Reported below is one T cell receptor beta chain. Its antigen is unidentified. Generated by immunoSEQ multiplex PCR, the TCRdb table keeps only in-frame clones and is missing some. This sample has 120,000 to 150,000 clones; 75% to 95% occur once, and the top ten carry around 2.7%. The V and J ends lost 0 bases and 4 bases respectively, with 10 bases between them. The germline CDR1 and CDR2 sequences are MDHEN and SYDVKM. The length of the CDR3 is 15 residues. The data derive from a study of T cell responses to AZD1222 COVID-19 vaccine. General observations from the study: Donors, mostly white British, included more females; clonal diversity was possibly underestimated. Nearly half of spike-specific TCRs reportedly target variant regions that are unmutated in the B.1.351 and B.1.1.7 variants.

This TCR came from an adult in good health. The starting material was peripheral blood, obtained on day 0 of AZD1222 vaccination. The chain carries TRBV28 and TRBJ1-5; D may be TRBD1 (5 bases). The CDR3 sequence is CASSLWQGANQPQHF. The CDR3 DNA reads TGTGCCAGCAGTTTATGGCAGGGCGCTAATCAGCCCCAGCATTTT.